Each of the 18 T cell receptor beta chains below was sequenced from the same sample in a study of T cell responses to AZD1222 COVID-19 vaccine. Data came from immunoSEQ multiplex PCR; TCRdb stores just in-frame clones and leaves some out. The profile shows under 200,000 clones, more than 70% of them singletons. Material: peripheral blood, obtained 28 days after the second AZD1222 dose. The source is an adult who received the AZD1222 COVID-19 vaccine.

This clone was seen once. The chain is built from TRBV12-5 and TRBJ1-1; D gene ambiguous. CDR3 length equals 12 residues. Between the trimmed V and J ends, which lost 4 bases and 1 base, there was a span of 4 bases. The germline V gene encodes CDR1 LGHNT and CDR2 FRNRAP. The CDR3 protein is CASGSPNTEAFF. In DNA form, the CDR3 reads TGTGCTAGTGGTTCCCCGAACACTGAAGCTTTCTTT.

This clone has just one count. The chain employs TRBV29-1 and TRBJ2-7; 12 bases align to TRBD2. Trimming cost V 7 bases and J 3 bases; bases outside gene matches: 4. This CDR3 region has 13 residues. Germline CDR1 is SQVTM and CDR2 is ANQGSEA. CDR3 nucleotide sequence: TGCAGCGCCGAGACTAGCGGGAGCTACGAGCAGTACTTC. Translated: CSAETSGSYEQYF.

V gene TRBV28 combines with J gene TRBJ2-1; no reliable D call. The CDR3 contains 12 residues. Germline V CDR1 and CDR2: MDHEN, SYDVKM. V shed 1 base and J shed 5 bases, with 3 bases lying between them. The CDR3 here is CASSLFNNEQFF. In DNA form, the CDR3 reads TGTGCCAGCAGTTTATTCAACAATGAGCAGTTCTTC.

V gene TRBV11-2 combines with J gene TRBJ2-7; tentatively, D is TRBD1 (6 bases). Trimming removed 5 bases from V and 3 bases from J, with 11 bases in between. This CDR3 spans 13 amino acids. Germline lookup yields CDR1 SGHAT and CDR2 FQNNGV. The CDR3 region is CASSPGQIYEQYF. The CDR3 nucleotides read TGTGCCAGCAGCCCCGGACAGATCTACGAGCAGTACTTC. Variable domain in full (rest from reference TRBV11-2 and TRBJ2-7): EAGVAQSPRYKIIEKRQSVAFWCNPISGHATLYWYQQILGQGPKLLIQFQNNGVVDDSQLPKDRFSAERLKGVDSTLKIQPAKLEDSAVYLCASSPGQIYEQYFGPGTRLTVT.

V is TRBV6-5 and J is TRBJ1-2; D is ambiguous. Germline loops: CDR1 MNHEY, CDR2 SVGAGI. CDR3 length: 11 amino acids. Trimming cost V 8 bases and J 2 bases, with 6 bases left between them. The CDR3: CASRENYGYTF. The CDR3 nucleotides read TGTGCCAGCCGAGAGAACTATGGCTACACCTTC.

The chain is built from TRBV9 and TRBJ2-3; 11 bases map to TRBD2. With 0 bases clipped from V and 1 base from J, the junction kept 1 base outside the gene matches. The germline gives CDR1 SGDLS, CDR2 YYNGEE. The CDR3 runs 16 residues. CDR3 loop: CASSVASGRRTDTQYF. CDR3 coding DNA: TGTGCCAGCAGCGTAGCTAGCGGGAGGCGCACAGATACGCAGTATTTT.

The rearrangement joins TRBV29-1 to TRBJ1-4, with no clear D. CDR3 length equals 12 residues. Germline V gene lookup returns CDR1 SQVTM and CDR2 ANQGSEA. Trimming left V 4 bases short and J 8 bases short, with 11 bases between. The CDR3 here is CSVGVSGEKLFF. In DNA, the CDR3 is TGCAGCGTTGGGGTATCTGGAGAAAAACTGTTTTTT.

The gene calls are TRBV12-3 or TRBV12-4 and TRBJ2-5; 8 positions agree with TRBD1. The CDR3 length is 12 residues. V was pared by 6 bases and J by 9 bases, with 6 bases of the junction left unmatched. CDR3 protein: CASRRQGNAQYF. The CDR3 coding sequence is TGTGCCAGCAGGAGACAGGGGAACGCCCAGTACTTC.

This sequence joins TRBV3-1 (or the pseudogene TRBV3-2) and TRBJ2-2; 10 bases fit TRBD1. In germline, CDR1 is LGHDT, CDR2 YNNKEL (reference sequence). The V segment lost 4 bases and the J segment 4 bases; nucleotides outside the gene matches: 6. CDR3 length: 16 amino acids. In DNA form, the CDR3 reads TGTGCCAGCAGCCTGGACAGGGGGGTAGGCACCGGGGAGCTGTTTTTT. It yields the protein CASSLDRGVGTGELFF.

The sample holds one count of this clone. The rearrangement joins TRBV28 to TRBJ2-2; TRBD2 aligns across 8 bases. The germline gives CDR1 MDHEN, CDR2 SYDVKM. Trimming removed 3 bases from V and 0 bases from J; junction bases left unmatched: 12. The CDR3 has 19 residues. CDR3 sequence: CASSFPASGSPPNTGELFF. The DNA of the CDR3 is TGTGCCAGCAGTTTTCCGGCTAGCGGGTCCCCACCGAACACCGGGGAGCTGTTTTTT.

The rearrangement links TRBV28 to TRBJ2-5, with D hard to call. V dropped 7 bases and J dropped 3 bases, with 9 bases sitting between them. The germline gives CDR1 MDHEN, CDR2 SYDVKM. CDR3 length: 12 residues. The CDR3 protein is CASKETEETQYF. The CDR3 coding sequence is TGTGCCAGCAAGGAAACGGAAGAGACCCAGTACTTC.

This chain links TRBV2 with TRBJ1-5; D is ambiguous. Germline V gene sequence: CDR1 SNHLY, CDR2 FYNNEI. This CDR3 spans 13 amino acids. Trimming removed 8 bases from V and 0 bases from J, with 8 bases in between. The CDR3 sequence: CASAGDSNQPQHF. As DNA, the CDR3 is TGTGCCAGCGCAGGAGATAGCAATCAGCCCCAGCATTTT.

The rearrangement joins TRBV24-1 to TRBJ2-5, with D possibly being TRBD2 (5 bases). The CDR3 sequence is 15 residues long. V was clipped by 3 bases and J by 4 bases, with 14 bases between them. Germline CDR1 reads KGHDR; CDR2 reads SFDVKD. The CDR3 here is CATSDQKEVPETQYF. The CDR3, as DNA: TGTGCCACCAGTGATCAAAAGGAGGTGCCAGAGACCCAGTACTTC.

The genes are TRBV28 and TRBJ2-7; TRBD1 agrees at 9 bases. V lost 6 bases, J lost 3 bases, and 9 bases stayed unmatched. Germline CDR1 and CDR2: MDHEN and SYDVKM. The CDR3 contains 15 residues. DNA of the CDR3: TGTGCCAGCAGGGGTGCAGGGACAGGGTACTACGAGCAGTACTTC. It translates to CASRGAGTGYYEQYF.

V is TRBV6-2 or TRBV6-3 and J is TRBJ2-7; 8 bases are a match to TRBD1. The CDR3 is made up of 14 amino acids. V shed 5 bases, J shed 2 bases, and the junction held 5 bases outside the gene matches. Germline V gene sequence: CDR1 MNHEY, CDR2 SVGEGT. The CDR3 DNA sequence: TGTGCCAGCAGTCCGGGACAGGCTACCTACGAGCAGTACTTC. This sequence encodes CASSPGQATYEQYF.

V usage is TRBV7-2 and J usage is TRBJ1-1; D is possibly TRBD1 (5 bases). Trimming stripped 5 bases from V and 0 bases from J, with 19 bases between. The CDR3 spans 17 residues. The V gene's germline CDR1 is SGHTA and CDR2 FQGNSA. CDR3 sequence (DNA): TGTGCCAGCAGCCAGGGTAGGGCTGGTTGGATGAACACTGAAGCTTTCTTT. Its translation: CASSQGRAGWMNTEAFF.

V is TRBV7-2 and J is TRBJ2-3; maybe TRBD1 (6 bases). The CDR3 has 15 residues. V was cut by 5 bases and J by 0 bases, with 12 bases left in between. Per the germline V gene, CDR1 is SGHTA and CDR2 is FQGNSA. The CDR3 here is CASSQGGPSTDTQYF. DNA for the CDR3: TGTGCCAGCAGCCAAGGGGGACCTAGCACAGATACGCAGTATTTT. Filled out from reference TRBV7-2 and TRBJ2-3, the complete variable domain reads GAGVSQSPSNKVTEKGKDVELRCDPISGHTALYWYRQSLGQGLEFLIYFQGNSAPDKSGLPSDRFSAERTGGSVSTLTIQRTQQEDSAVYLCASSQGGPSTDTQYFGPGTRLTVL.

V gene TRBV10-3 combines with J gene TRBJ2-3; 9 nucleotides align to TRBD2. CDR3 length equals 18 residues. V dropped 6 bases and J dropped 0; count of bases not matched to a gene: 13. Germline-derived CDR1 and CDR2 are ENHRY and SYGVKD. This chain's CDR3 is CAIRKRIVTSGSTDTQYF. The CDR3 DNA reads as TGTGCCATCAGAAAAAGGATCGTAACTAGCGGGAGCACAGATACGCAGTATTTT.